This T cell receptor (beta chain) was sequenced for a study of cytomegalovirus exposure and HLA in healthy donors. Study findings and constraints: V- and J-gene trimming of TCR beta was linked (in a later analysis) to a missense DCLRE1C variant. Based on reports, TCR beta sequences accurately predicted HLA-A and HLA-B alleles for most subjects. Later analysis suggested links between common viral pathogens and several top significant clusters.

Points on this clone: Its antigen remains unidentified.

Vbeta (60) and Jbeta (13) primers were used in the PCR. Measured with immunoSEQ multiplex PCR; TCRdb has only the in-frame clones, and not every one. The sample includes 150,000 to 200,000 clones, 70% to 80% of them seen just once. The CDR3 runs 13 residues. V lost 4 bases to trimming and J lost 2 bases, with 9 bases between them. Germline assignment: CDR1 LGHNA and CDR2 YNFKEQ. This chain links TRBV4-2 with TRBJ2-7; a weak D match, TRBD1 (6 bases). This sequence was found in a male donor in good health and CMV-seronegative. Material: PBMCs. CDR3 sequence (DNA): TGTGCCAGCAGCCGGGACAACCCCTACGAGCAGTACTTC. The encoded protein is CASSRDNPYEQYF.